The 30 T cell receptor beta chains below come from one sample, sequenced in a study of blood T cell repertoires in COVID-19. TCRdb keeps only in-frame clones here, not all; method: immunoSEQ multiplex PCR. Of a few hundred thousand clones in the sample, 75% to 90% were seen once. Sequencing was done on a sample of peripheral blood. The receptors derive from a woman younger than 35 with acute or convalescent COVID-19.

The rearrangement uses TRBV9 and TRBJ2-3; 11 bases match TRBD2. V lost 4 bases and J lost 2; bases outside the gene matches: 12. The germline CDR1 and CDR2 sequences are SGDLS and YYNGEE. This CDR3 has 18 residues. The chain's CDR3 is CASSPGGGTSGTTDTQYF. As DNA, the CDR3 is TGTGCCAGCAGCCCGGGGGGTGGGACTAGCGGCACCACAGATACGCAGTATTTT.

This sequence joins TRBV4-1 and TRBJ1-5, with D possibly TRBD1 on 5 matching bases. V lost 0 bases and J lost 7, with 19 bases in between. This CDR3 is built from 17 residues. Looked up from germline, CDR1 is MGHRA and CDR2 is YSYEKL. CDR3 sequence: CASSQEEVESRGQPQHF. The CDR3 bases are TGCGCCAGCAGCCAAGAGGAGGTGGAGAGCCGGGGGCAGCCCCAGCATTTT.

The chain links TRBV5-4 to TRBJ2-5; TRBD2 might be the D (6 bases). Trimming took 0 bases from V and 1 from J, leaving 10 bases between them. This CDR3 contains 15 residues. Germline V gene data show CDR1 as SGHNT and CDR2 as YYREEE (reference sequence). The CDR3 DNA reads TGTGCCAGCAGCTTGGCCGGGGGATTCCAAGAGACCCAGTACTTC. Translation: CASSLAGGFQETQYF.

The rearrangement uses TRBV10-3 and TRBJ2-7; TRBD2 is a possible D gene (6 bases). The CDR3 runs 14 residues. V was shortened by 4 bases and J by 3 bases, with 13 bases between the two germline ends. CDR1 and CDR2 from the germline V gene are ENHRY and SYGVKD. This CDR3 reads CAISGRGEGYEQYF. In nucleotides, the CDR3 is TGTGCCATCAGTGGGCGGGGCGAGGGCTACGAGCAGTACTTC.

The chain has TRBV6-1 and TRBJ2-7; D is perhaps TRBD2 (5 bases). V lost 2 bases and J 3 bases, leaving 14 bases between the germline ends. Germline CDR1 MNHNS, CDR2 SASEGT. There are 15 residues in the CDR3. CDR3 in DNA: TGTGCCAGCAGTGAATCCTTCTTCGGACTCTACGAGCAGTACTTC. Its translation is CASSESFFGLYEQYF.

This chain connects TRBV19 to TRBJ1-6, with 9 bases that match TRBD1. The CDR3 extends over 15 amino acids. Germline CDR1 LNHDA, CDR2 SQIVND (reference sequence). V lost 5 bases to trimming and J lost 6 bases; unmatched junction nucleotides: 5. The CDR3 DNA follows: TGTGCCAGTAGTGCCGGGACAGGGAGTAATTCACCCCTCCACTTT. As protein: CASSAGTGSNSPLHF.

This sequence joins TRBV2 and TRBJ2-7, with 9 bases matching TRBD1. Germline CDR1 and CDR2: SNHLY and FYNNEI. This CDR3 region has 14 residues. Trimming removed 6 bases from V and 7 bases from J; junction bases left unmatched: 10. Here the CDR3 reads CASSDRDRAEEQYF. DNA for the CDR3: TGTGCCAGCAGCGACCGGGACAGGGCTGAAGAGCAGTACTTC.

The gene calls are TRBV30 and TRBJ2-2, with D possibly being TRBD2 (7 bases). The CDR3 covers 14 residues. Germline V gene lookup returns CDR1 GTSNPN and CDR2 SVGIG (reference sequence). Trimming cost V 8 bases and J 4 bases, with 17 bases left between them. The CDR3 DNA reads TGTGCCGCCGATGGGGGGGCGGTCACCGGGGAGCTGTTTTTT. Amino acid sequence: CAADGGAVTGELFF.

The chain combines TRBV3-1 (or the pseudogene TRBV3-2) with TRBJ1-5; no definite D call. From germline, CDR1 is LGHDT and CDR2 YNNKEL (reference sequence). V was pared by 0 bases and J by 4 bases, with 10 bases between. The CDR3 contains 15 residues. CDR3 loop: CASSQDLSPNQPQHF. The DNA of the CDR3 is TGTGCCAGCAGCCAAGACCTCAGTCCAAATCAGCCCCAGCATTTT.

The rearrangement uses TRBV18 and TRBJ2-1; 12 nucleotides match TRBD2. J was trimmed by 7 bases and V by 3 bases; bases with no gene match: 4. Germline CDR1 KGHSH, CDR2 LQKENI. This CDR3 region has 15 residues. This chain's CDR3 is CASSPPSGGANEQFF. Here the CDR3 DNA reads TGTGCCAGCTCACCGCCTAGCGGGGGGGCAAATGAGCAGTTCTTC.

J is TRBJ2-3 and V is TRBV14, with D unclear. Germline CDR1 SGHDN, CDR2 FVKESK. V lost 2 bases and J lost 3, with 9 bases in between. The CDR3 length is 14 residues. CDR3 residues: CASSQSIRTDTQYF. In nucleotides, the CDR3 is TGTGCCAGCAGCCAATCGATTCGGACAGATACGCAGTATTTT.

This chain connects TRBV5-4 to TRBJ1-2, with 11 bases identical to TRBD1. Germline V CDR1 and CDR2: SGHNT, YYREEE (reference sequence). The CDR3 spans 16 residues. J lost 1 base, V lost 0 bases, and 2 bases had no gene match. CDR3 sequence reads: CASSLDGTGGNYGYTF. CDR3 nucleotide sequence: TGTGCCAGCAGCTTGGATGGGACAGGGGGTAACTATGGCTACACCTTC.

V gene TRBV19 combines with J gene TRBJ1-1; the D gene is possibly TRBD1 (6 bases). The germline V gene encodes CDR1 LNHDA and CDR2 SQIVND (reference sequence). The CDR3 has 15 amino acids. The ends were cut back, 10 bases at V and 0 bases at J, with 18 bases in the middle. The chain's CDR3 is CATGIADSMNTEAFF. The DNA for the CDR3 is TGTGCCACCGGGATTGCGGACAGCATGAACACTGAAGCTTTCTTT.

This clone appeared once. The V call is TRBV30, the J call TRBJ1-1, with TRBD1 matching 9 bases. In germline, CDR1 is GTSNPN, CDR2 SVGIG (reference sequence). CDR3 length: 16 residues. V trimming: 5 bases; J trimming: 2 bases; junction bases outside the gene matches: 12. This CDR3 is CAWASGTGNANTEAFF. In DNA, the CDR3 is TGTGCCTGGGCCTCCGGGACAGGGAACGCCAACACTGAAGCTTTCTTT.

The chain is built from TRBV3-1 (or the pseudogene TRBV3-2) and TRBJ1-3; unclear D gene. Trimming removed 4 bases at V and 8 bases at J, with 18 bases between. Germline V lookup: CDR1 LGHDT, CDR2 YNNKEL (reference sequence). This CDR3 region has 15 residues. CDR3 protein: CASSRHAAGMDTIYF. The CDR3, as DNA: TGTGCCAGCAGCCGCCATGCCGCCGGGATGGACACCATATATTTT.

This clone was observed a handful of times. This chain connects TRBV11-2 to TRBJ2-7; D not resolved. The V end lost 1 base, the J end lost 0 bases, and 19 bases lay between the germline ends. Germline-derived CDR1 and CDR2 are SGHAT and FQNNGV. This CDR3 has 18 amino acids. CDR3 region: CASSLVRFNSLGSYEQYF. In DNA, the CDR3 is TGTGCCAGCAGCTTAGTTCGATTTAACAGTTTAGGCTCCTACGAGCAGTACTTC.

This clone was found a few times. The V gene is TRBV13, the J gene TRBJ1-3; no definite D call. The germline V gene has CDR1 PRHDT and CDR2 FYEKMQ (reference sequence). V was cut by 2 bases and J by 4 bases, with 15 bases left in between. CDR3 length: 16 residues. CDR3 amino acids: CASSLRLQSGGNTIYF. The CDR3 bases are TGTGCCAGCAGCTTAAGGTTACAGTCGGGAGGAAACACCATATATTTT.

CDR3 loop: CASTGSGKRETQYF. CDR3 nucleotide sequence: TGTGCCAGCACCGGTTCCGGGAAAAGGGAGACCCAGTACTTC. The rearrangement joins TRBV2 to TRBJ2-5; the D gene is possibly TRBD2 (5 bases). The CDR3 runs 14 residues. Germline values: CDR1 SNHLY, CDR2 FYNNEI. V lost 7 bases and J 5 bases, leaving 17 bases between the germline ends.

This clone occurred a few times. This rearrangement joins TRBV10-3 to TRBJ1-1, with D tentatively TRBD1 (6 bases). The germline V gene encodes CDR1 ENHRY and CDR2 SYGVKD. V lost 10 bases, J lost 3 bases, and 15 bases lay in between. The CDR3 has 13 residues. The CDR3 DNA reads TGTGCCACTACCACAGGGATAGACACTGAAGCTTTCTTT. It yields the protein CATTTGIDTEAFF.

This clone occurred once. The CDR3, as DNA: TGTGCCAGCAGCCAGAGGTCAACTTCCTACGAGCAGTACTTC. It is translated as CASSQRSTSYEQYF. The chain carries TRBV6-5 and TRBJ2-7; D unresolved. The V gene lost 6 bases and the J gene lost 1 base, with 13 bases spanning the gap. Germline values: CDR1 MNHEY, CDR2 SVGAGI. The CDR3 extends over 14 amino acids.

The rearrangement uses TRBV19 and TRBJ2-3; 12 bases align to TRBD2. The V segment lost 5 bases and the J segment 2 bases; nucleotides outside the gene matches: 8. Germline V CDR1 and CDR2: LNHDA, SQIVND (reference sequence). The length of the CDR3 is 17 residues. CDR3: CASSLLRTSGITDTQYF. The CDR3 DNA follows: TGTGCCAGTAGTCTCCTGAGGACTAGCGGGATCACAGATACGCAGTATTTT.

The chain employs TRBV6-5 and TRBJ2-1, with 12 bases that match TRBD2. CDR3 length: 15 residues. Per the germline V gene, CDR1 is MNHEY and CDR2 is SVGAGI. The junction had 3 bases not matched to a gene; V was cut back by 4 bases and J by 5 bases. For the CDR3, the DNA is TGTGCCAGCAGTTCCCTAGCGGGAGGGGACAATGAGCAGTTCTTC. As protein: CASSSLAGGDNEQFF.

The chain carries TRBV5-1 and TRBJ1-1; perhaps TRBD1 as D (6 bases). The CDR3 contains 15 residues. Germline CDR1 reads SGHRS; CDR2 reads YFSETQ. Trimming left V 4 bases short and J 4 bases short, with 17 bases between. DNA of the CDR3: TGCGCCAGCAGCGCTTTAAAGTCAGGGGTCACTGAAGCTTTCTTT. This translates into CASSALKSGVTEAFF. Looking up the rest from reference TRBV5-1 and TRBJ1-1 gives the full variable domain: KAGVTQTPRYLIKTRGQQVTLSCSPISGHRSVSWYQQTPGQGLQFLFEYFSETQRNKGNFPGRFSGRQFSNSRSEMNVSTLELGDSALYLCASSALKSGVTEAFFGQGTRLTVV.

The V gene is TRBV10-3, the J gene TRBJ1-2; TRBD1 aligns across 7 bases. CDR1 and CDR2 from the germline V gene are ENHRY and SYGVKD. After removal of 4 bases from V and 3 bases from J, the junction contained 2 bases not matched to a gene. CDR3 length: 13 residues. CDR3 region: CAISGTGDYGYTF. The CDR3 nucleotides read TGTGCCATCAGTGGAACAGGGGACTATGGCTACACCTTC.

V usage is TRBV29-1 and J usage is TRBJ2-5; 12 bases are shared with TRBD1. This CDR3 is built from 14 residues. V lost 7 bases, J lost 5 bases, and 8 bases stayed unmatched. Germline lookup yields CDR1 SQVTM and CDR2 ANQGSEA. CDR3 loop: CSAIGTGGLETQYF. CDR3 coding DNA: TGCAGCGCTATCGGGACAGGGGGCTTGGAGACCCAGTACTTC.

The gene calls are TRBV19 and TRBJ1-2; 12 nucleotides align to TRBD1. Trimming at V came to 7 bases and at J to 5 bases, leaving 8 bases not matched to a gene. CDR3 length equals 15 residues. Germline CDR1 reads LNHDA; CDR2 reads SQIVND (reference sequence). CDR3 nucleotide sequence: TGTGCCAGTACACCGGGACAGGGGGCGGAATATGGCTACACCTTC. As protein: CASTPGQGAEYGYTF.

The chain recombines TRBV11-2 with TRBJ1-5, with a possible D match to TRBD1 (5 bases). Germline CDR1 SGHAT, CDR2 FQNNGV. The V gene lost 1 base and the J gene lost 0 bases, with 10 bases spanning the gap. This CDR3 has 16 amino acids. CDR3 amino acids: CASSLGQGYSNQPQHF. In nucleotides, the CDR3 is TGTGCCAGCAGCTTAGGTCAGGGCTATAGCAATCAGCCCCAGCATTTT.

The chain is built from TRBV5-6 and TRBJ2-2, with a weak D call TRBD1 (5 bases). The CDR3 length is 15 residues. The germline gives CDR1 SGHDT, CDR2 YYEEEE. V lost 0 bases to trimming and J lost 5 bases, with 11 bases between them. The CDR3 sequence: CASSLARVGTGELFF. The DNA of the CDR3 is TGTGCCAGCAGCTTGGCCAGGGTTGGGACCGGGGAGCTGTTTTTT.

J is TRBJ2-5 and V is TRBV4-1; D is unclear. The CDR3 spans 15 residues. V lost 4 bases, J lost 1 base, and 13 bases lay in between. Germline V gene data show CDR1 as MGHRA and CDR2 as YSYEKL. The CDR3 is CASSPVQETQETQYF. The CDR3 nucleotides are TGCGCCAGCAGCCCGGTTCAAGAAACCCAAGAGACCCAGTACTTC.

The genes are TRBV24-1 and TRBJ2-7, with 10 nucleotides matching TRBD1. V dropped 1 base and J dropped 7; count of bases not matched to a gene: 9. The CDR3 runs to 16 residues. Germline loops: CDR1 KGHDR, CDR2 SFDVKD. CDR3 nucleotide sequence: TGTGCCACCAGTGATTTAGGGAGGACAGGGGGGAAGGAGCAGTACTTC. Protein sequence: CATSDLGRTGGKEQYF.